Below, 24 T cell receptor beta chains from the same sample are listed, as sequenced in a study of regulatory T cells in long-lasting Graves disease. Library construction for TCR beta used iRepertoire HTBI primers and Arm-PCR of CDR3 regions. One entry per CDR3 protein results from TCRdb running MiXCR on the multiplex PCR reads. The sample holds approximately 310,000 distinct CDR3 sequences; roughly 18% are singletons and the top ten take less than 40%. As to time point: newly diagnosed GD, antithyroid drugs for less than 3 months. Construction of the TCR library relied on RNA isolated from PBMCs. The specimen was peripheral blood mononuclear cells (PBMCs), collected at new diagnosis, from a patient treated with antithyroid drugs. These TCRs come from a female donor with Graves disease.

This clonotype was seen repeatedly, ten times or more. The chain employs TRBV10-3 and TRBJ2-7; 9 nucleotides agree with TRBD2. V was clipped by 3 bases and J by 5 bases; unmatched bases: 11. The germline gives CDR1 ENHRY, CDR2 SYGVKD. CDR3 length: 16 amino acids. The CDR3 sequence is CAISDNIAGAPDEQYF. CDR3 DNA sequence: TGTGCCATCAGTGATAATATAGCGGGGGCCCCCGACGAGCAGTACTTC.

This chain connects TRBV30 to TRBJ2-3; 11 bases fit TRBD2. After removal of 2 bases from V and 6 bases from J, the junction contained 7 bases not matched to a gene. The CDR3 has 15 amino acids. Germline lookup yields CDR1 GTSNPN and CDR2 SVGIG (reference sequence). The CDR3 region is CAWSRVAGGADTQYF. In DNA form, the CDR3 reads TGTGCCTGGAGTCGAGTAGCGGGGGGGGCGGATACGCAGTATTTT.

There are many counts of this clonotype. The chain combines TRBV6-1 with TRBJ2-5; D ambiguous. Germline V gives CDR1 MNHNS, CDR2 SASEGT. V gave up 6 bases and J gave up 4 bases, with 18 bases separating them. The CDR3 length is 15 residues. The CDR3 DNA sequence: TGTGCCAGCAGGCCGAGTTACAGTGAAGGAGAGACCCAGTACTTC. Translated: CASRPSYSEGETQYF.

This clonotype was detected ten times or more. The chain links TRBV12-3 or TRBV12-4 to TRBJ2-2; D is ambiguous. V was shortened by 5 bases and J by 7 bases, with 5 bases between the two germline ends. The CDR3 sequence is 11 residues long. The CDR3 DNA sequence: TGTGCCAGCAGTCCATTCGGGGAGCTGTTTTTT. Residues: CASSPFGELFF.

This chain links TRBV28 with TRBJ2-1, with D tentatively TRBD1 (6 bases). Germline V gives CDR1 MDHEN, CDR2 SYDVKM. This CDR3 spans 16 amino acids. Trimming stripped 5 bases from V and 2 bases from J, with 16 bases between. CDR3 DNA sequence: TGTGCCAGCAGTGGCAGGGGCGCCGTTGCCTACAATGAGCAGTTCTTC. This codes for CASSGRGAVAYNEQFF.

V gene TRBV10-3 combines with J gene TRBJ2-7; 7 nucleotides line up with TRBD2. CDR1 and CDR2 from the germline V gene are ENHRY and SYGVKD. The V segment lost 4 bases and the J segment 6 bases; nucleotides outside the gene matches: 6. The CDR3 loop spans 13 amino acids. Here the CDR3 reads CAISAAGDGEQYF. The CDR3 DNA follows: TGTGCCATCAGTGCTGCGGGAGATGGCGAGCAGTACTTC.

The chain employs TRBV6-1 and TRBJ1-4; 10 bases map to TRBD1. CDR3 length: 16 amino acids. From germline, CDR1 is MNHNS and CDR2 SASEGT. J gave up 8 bases and V 4 bases, and 10 bases lay outside the gene matches. The CDR3 protein is CASSGRGQGVREKLFF. CDR3 bases: TGTGCCAGCAGTGGGCGTGGACAGGGGGTCCGGGAAAAACTGTTTTTT.

Points on this clonotype: A read error may be the cause here, since a much bigger clone is one base away. The chain joins TRBV6-5 to TRBJ2-1, with D possibly matching TRBD1 (5 bases). This CDR3 contains 17 residues. The V gene's germline CDR1 is MNHEY and CDR2 SVGAGI. V was clipped by 4 bases and J by 10 bases, with 26 bases between them. CDR3: CASSSRVAVAQNYEQFF. In nucleotides, the CDR3 is TGTGCCAGCAGTTCCAGGGTAGCTGTGGCCCAGAATTACGAGCAGTTCTTC.

This clonotype was detected many times. The V call is TRBV18, the J call TRBJ1-4; D not resolved. The germline V gene has CDR1 KGHSH and CDR2 LQKENI. CDR3 length: 14 amino acids. V gave up 0 bases and J gave up 8 bases, with 10 bases separating them. The CDR3 region is CASSPPVDVEKLFF. CDR3 coding DNA: TGTGCCAGCTCACCACCGGTTGATGTGGAAAAACTGTTTTTT.

Notes on this clonotype: This likely stems from a read error, as it lies one base from a far larger clone. The conserved closing phenylalanine or tryptophan is absent in this CDR3, likely reflecting a read error. The V gene is TRBV6-1, the J gene TRBJ2-7; D is unresolved. This CDR3 comprises 11 residues. With 8 bases removed from V and 3 bases from J, the gap between germline ends came to 8 bases. CDR1 and CDR2 from the germline V gene are MNHNS and SASEGT. This CDR3 reads CASSLVYEQYL. The DNA for the CDR3 is TGTGCCAGCTCACTGGTCTACGAGCAGTACCTC.

With respect to this clonotype: Only one base separates this from a far larger clonotype, so it likely reflects a read error. This chain uses TRBV12-3 or TRBV12-4 with TRBJ2-1; 7 bases match TRBD1. The CDR3 is 14 residues long. V shed 3 bases and J 10 bases; nucleotides not matched to a gene: 9. CDR3 in DNA: TGTGCCAGCAGTTTTACATCGACAGGGAAAGAGCAGTTCTTC. Protein sequence: CASSFTSTGKEQFF.

As regards this clonotype: One base away lies a much larger clone, so this may be a sequencing read error. The chain uses TRBV28 and TRBJ2-1; D ambiguous. The germline V and J ends were trimmed by 8 bases and 1 base, with 3 bases remaining between them. CDR1 and CDR2 (germline): MDHEN, SYDVKM. This CDR3 is 11 amino acids long. The CDR3: CASGSYNEQFF. The CDR3 DNA follows: TGTGCCAGCGGGTCCTACAATGAGCAGTTCTTC.

In the case of this clonotype: With a far larger clone one base away, a read error is the likely cause. This rearrangement joins TRBV6-5 to TRBJ2-4, with D hard to call. The CDR3 totals 14 residues. Germline V gene data show CDR1 as MNHEY and CDR2 as SVGAGI. The CDR3 coding sequence is TGTGCCAGCAGTTACTCCCCCGAAGTAAATGAGCAGCTCTTC. Translating it yields CASSYSPEVNEQLF.

This clonotype was recorded at least ten times. The chain joins TRBV28 to TRBJ2-7, with 7 bases identical to TRBD1. Germline assignment: CDR1 MDHEN and CDR2 SYDVKM. J lost 6 bases, V lost 4 bases, and 9 bases had no gene match. The CDR3 is made up of 14 amino acids. CDR3 loop: CASSSGDRVGEQYF. The CDR3 DNA reads as TGTGCCAGCAGTTCTGGTGACAGGGTAGGCGAGCAGTACTTC.

This clonotype was detected many times. The chain joins TRBV28 to TRBJ2-1, with D possibly being TRBD2 (6 bases). Germline V gene sequence: CDR1 MDHEN, CDR2 SYDVKM. V lost 2 bases, J lost 5 bases, and 16 bases lay in between. The CDR3 length is 16 residues. The CDR3: CASSLPGRREDNEQFF. CDR3 DNA: TGTGCCAGCAGTTTACCAGGCCGGCGGGAAGACAATGAGCAGTTCTTC.

This clonotype was seen ten or more times. Here the CDR3 reads CAIRERGRNGNTIYF. The CDR3 coding sequence is TGTGCCATCCGAGAAAGGGGGCGAAATGGAAACACCATATATTTT. The chain joins TRBV2 to TRBJ1-3; 7 bases are shared with TRBD1. V shed 10 bases and J 3 bases; nucleotides not matched to a gene: 12. The CDR3 length is 15 residues. Germline assignment: CDR1 SNHLY and CDR2 FYNNEI.

A remark on this clonotype: With only one base between it and a far larger clone, this is likely a read error. The rearrangement links TRBV11-2 to TRBJ1-2, with a possible D match to TRBD1 (5 bases). The CDR3 is made up of 13 amino acids. Germline CDR1 reads SGHAT; CDR2 reads FQNNGV. V dropped 4 bases and J dropped 7 bases, with 13 bases sitting between them. The CDR3 DNA follows: TGTGCCAGCAGCTCGGGACCTCGAAGTGGCTACACCTTC. Protein: CASSSGPRSGYTF.

There are many counts of this clonotype. The J gene is TRBJ1-5, the V gene TRBV20-1; 7 bases agree with TRBD1. This CDR3 contains 14 residues. Germline trimming cut 6 bases from V and 4 bases from J; bases unmatched to any gene: 9. Per germline, CDR1 DFQATT and CDR2 SNEGSKA (reference sequence). CDR3 in amino acids: CSAPGGQPNQPQHF. In DNA form, the CDR3 reads TGCAGTGCCCCCGGGGGACAGCCTAATCAGCCCCAGCATTTT.

The rearrangement uses TRBV6-1 and TRBJ1-3; 7 bases are shared with TRBD1. Germline-derived CDR1 and CDR2 are MNHNS and SASEGT. V lost 3 bases, J lost 4 bases, and 9 bases stayed unmatched. CDR3 length equals 16 residues. Here the CDR3 DNA reads TGTGCCAGCAGTGAGACGAAGGGGGCTCCCGGAAACACCATATATTTT. It codes for CASSETKGAPGNTIYF.

The rearrangement links TRBV3-1 to TRBJ2-5, with D maybe TRBD1 (6 bases). The CDR3 runs 16 residues. Trimming took off 0 bases at V and 1 base at J, with 12 bases between the two ends. Germline V gives CDR1 LGHDT, CDR2 YNNKEL (reference sequence). The CDR3: CASSQEVGHPQETQYF. The CDR3 nucleotides are TGTGCCAGCAGCCAAGAGGTGGGACACCCCCAAGAGACCCAGTACTTC.

This clonotype has at least ten counts. V usage is TRBV18 and J usage is TRBJ2-7; D is possibly TRBD1 (6 bases). The CDR3 extends over 13 amino acids. Trimming stripped 8 bases from V and 3 bases from J, with 14 bases between. The V gene's germline CDR1 is KGHSH and CDR2 LQKENI. CDR3 bases: TGTGCCAGCAGCACAGGACAGAGCTACGAGCAGTACTTC. Encoded protein: CASSTGQSYEQYF.

The gene calls are TRBV5-6 and TRBJ2-7, with TRBD2 matching over 16 bases. This CDR3 spans 17 amino acids. V shed 3 bases, J shed 5 bases, and the junction held 8 bases outside the gene matches. Germline V CDR1 and CDR2: SGHDT, YYEEEE. The CDR3 sequence is CASSWAGTSGRAHEQYF. The CDR3 DNA sequence: TGTGCCAGCAGCTGGGCCGGGACTAGCGGGAGGGCCCACGAGCAGTACTTC.

The CDR3 sequence is CSVDTPGRGTQYF. CDR3 DNA sequence: TGCAGCGTAGATACTCCGGGACGGGGTACGCAGTATTTT. The V call is TRBV29-1, the J call TRBJ2-3; D tentatively fits TRBD1 or TRBD2 (5 bases each). Between the trimmed V and J ends, which lost 6 bases and 8 bases, there was a span of 18 bases. Germline CDR1 SQVTM, CDR2 ANQGSEA. The CDR3 has 13 residues.

This clonotype is a singleton in its sample. A far larger clone is one nucleotide away, so this likely arose from a read error. The rearrangement links TRBV2 to TRBJ2-7, with TRBD1 matching 8 bases. V lost 6 bases and J lost 7; bases outside the gene matches: 14. The CDR3 is 15 residues long. From germline, CDR1 is SNHLY and CDR2 FYNNEI. The DNA of the CDR3 is TGTGCCAGCAGCCAGACAGGGGCCTCCTACAATGAGCAGTACTTC. This codes for CASSQTGASYNEQYF.